The 22 T cell receptor beta chains below come from one sample, sequenced in a study of T-cell reconstitution after alpha-beta-depleted transplantation in children. The authors prepared the TCRbeta library with unique molecular identifiers. TCRdb called the PCR reads again in MiXCR, with one record for every CDR3 protein. Here the sample spans over 120,000 distinct CDR3 sequences, roughly 9% being singletons. The specimen comprised PBMCs, mostly from graft donor cells, sampled 180 days after TCRalphabeta/CD19-depleted stem cell transplant. The receptors were sampled from a female patient younger than 10 who had a stem cell transplant for congenital amegakaryocytic thrombocytopenia, so the T cells may come from the graft donor.

This clonotype has ten or more counts. The rearrangement joins TRBV6-1 to TRBJ1-5, with D possibly TRBD1 on 6 matching bases. Trimming took 6 bases from V and 5 from J, leaving 11 bases between them. Germline lookup yields CDR1 MNHNS and CDR2 SASEGT. The CDR3 is 13 amino acids. The CDR3 is CASSRGGYQPQHF. CDR3 bases: TGTGCCAGCAGCAGGGGCGGATATCAGCCCCAGCATTTT.

This clonotype has at least ten counts. This rearrangement joins TRBV9 to TRBJ2-2; D uncertain. The CDR3 is 15 amino acids. CDR1 is SGDLS and CDR2 is YYNGEE in the germline V gene. Trimming left V 0 bases short and J 5 bases short, with 11 bases between. CDR3 region: CASSVGWSKTGELFF. For the CDR3, the DNA is TGTGCCAGCAGCGTAGGATGGAGCAAAACCGGGGAGCTGTTTTTT.

This clonotype was found many times. The chain uses TRBV15 and TRBJ2-7, with a tentative D call TRBD1 (6 bases). The CDR3 consists of 15 residues. The V end lost 2 bases, the J end lost 2 bases, and 13 bases lay between the germline ends. CDR1 and CDR2 from the germline V gene are LNHNV and YYDKDF (reference sequence). The CDR3 loop reads CATSRILGTTYEQYF. CDR3 in DNA: TGTGCCACCAGCAGAATTCTCGGGACAACCTACGAGCAGTACTTC.

This clonotype appeared many times. This chain links TRBV28 with TRBJ2-1; D perhaps matches TRBD2 (6 bases). Germline V CDR1 and CDR2: MDHEN, SYDVKM. Trimming left V 0 bases short and J 1 base short, with 7 bases between. The CDR3 length is 15 residues. The CDR3 region has the DNA TGTGCCAGCAGTTTATGGGGGAGGTCCTACAATGAGCAGTTCTTC. Translating gives CASSLWGRSYNEQFF. The full variable domain, its missing parts supplied by reference TRBV28 and TRBJ2-1, is DVKVTQSSRYLVKRTGEKVFLECVQDMDHENMFWYRQDPGLGLRLIYFSYDVKMKEKGDIPEGYSVSREKKERFSLILESASTNQTSMYLCASSLWGRSYNEQFFGPGTRLTVL.

Points on this clonotype: A much larger clone differs by one base, so this may be a read error. The J gene is TRBJ2-5, the V gene TRBV5-1, with 7 bases aligning to TRBD1. Germline assignment: CDR1 SGHRS and CDR2 YFSETQ. This CDR3 is built from 15 residues. The J segment lost 9 bases and the V segment lost 0 bases, leaving 11 bases of the junction unmatched. This CDR3 is CASSLEGRGYEAQYF. The CDR3 region has the DNA TGCGCCAGCAGCTTGGAGGGCAGGGGGTACGAGGCCCAGTACTTC.

The table lists this clonotype with many counts. This sequence joins TRBV6-1 and TRBJ1-4; the D is unclear. Germline V gene data show CDR1 as MNHNS and CDR2 as SASEGT. The CDR3 is made up of 12 amino acids. Trimming shortened V by 1 base and J by 10 bases, and 7 bases separated the two germline ends. DNA of the CDR3: TGTGCCAGCAGTGAAGTCCGAGGAAAACTGTTTTTT. Translating gives CASSEVRGKLFF.

This clonotype was counted many times. The chain joins TRBV14 to TRBJ2-1; TRBD2 agrees at 9 bases. V lost 7 bases and J lost 8; bases outside the gene matches: 6. CDR1 and CDR2 (germline): SGHDN, FVKESK. The CDR3 is made up of 13 amino acids. CDR3 DNA sequence: TGTGCCAGCAATAGCGGGAGTAACGATGAGCAGTTCTTC. Protein: CASNSGSNDEQFF.

This clonotype turned up a few times. The V gene is TRBV3-1, the J gene TRBJ1-2, with D perhaps matching TRBD1 (6 bases). Germline assignment: CDR1 LGHDT and CDR2 YNNKEL (reference sequence). The CDR3 loop spans 14 amino acids. V lost 3 bases and J lost 4, with 12 bases in between. The CDR3 DNA reads as TGTGCCAGCAGCCATGGACAGTCTATCTATGGCTACACCTTC. Protein: CASSHGQSIYGYTF.

The genes are TRBV15 and TRBJ2-1; D is uncertain. Trimming left V 4 bases short and J 1 base short, with 14 bases between. The CDR3 runs to 16 residues. Germline V gives CDR1 LNHNV, CDR2 YYDKDF (reference sequence). The CDR3 nucleotides read TGTGCCACCAGCACCCAGGCCAGCCGTTCCTACAATGAGCAGTTCTTC. Encoded protein: CATSTQASRSYNEQFF.

V usage is TRBV15 and J usage is TRBJ1-3; D might be TRBD1 (5 bases). Looked up from germline, CDR1 is LNHNV and CDR2 is YYDKDF (reference sequence). The CDR3 covers 16 residues. V lost 0 bases to trimming and J lost 0 bases, with 9 bases between them. The CDR3 nucleotides are TGTGCCACCAGCAGAGATAGGGGATACTCTGGAAACACCATATATTTT. It codes for CATSRDRGYSGNTIYF.

The gene calls are TRBV7-2 and TRBJ2-7, with D perhaps being TRBD1 or TRBD2 (5 bases each). The CDR3 runs 14 residues. The ends were cut back, 3 bases at V and 4 bases at J, with 13 bases in the middle. CDR1 and CDR2 (germline): SGHTA, FQGNSA. CDR3 amino acids: CASSLGLAHYEQYF. The CDR3 region has the DNA TGTGCCAGCAGCTTGGGGCTAGCTCATTACGAGCAGTACTTC.

This clonotype was recorded at least ten times. For the CDR3, the DNA is TGTGCCAGCAGTAGGGGGACTAGTTTACAGCAGTACTTC. It codes for CASSRGTSLQQYF. The chain uses TRBV12-3 or TRBV12-4 and TRBJ2-7; 8 nucleotides align to TRBD2. After removal of 5 bases from V and 8 bases from J, the junction contained 8 bases not matched to a gene. This CDR3 comprises 13 residues.

This clonotype was detected ten times or more. The V call is TRBV7-8, the J call TRBJ1-1, with unresolved D. The germline gives CDR1 SGHVS, CDR2 FQNEAQ. Trimming removed 7 bases from V and 4 bases from J, with 19 bases in between. This CDR3 is 15 amino acids long. The CDR3 reads CASTTGVGRGTEAFF. Written as DNA, the CDR3 is TGTGCCAGCACAACTGGGGTGGGTAGAGGCACTGAAGCTTTCTTT. The variable domain in full, with the rest retrieved from reference TRBV7-8 and TRBJ1-1, is GAGVSQSPRYKVAKRGQDVALRCDPISGHVSLFWYQQALGQGPEFLTYFQNEAQLDKSGLPSDRFFAERPEGSVSTLKIQRTQQEDSAVYLCASTTGVGRGTEAFFGQGTRLTVV.

This chain joins TRBV6-1 and TRBJ2-5; D tentatively fits TRBD1 or TRBD2 (5 bases each). V gave up 4 bases and J gave up 5 bases, with 5 bases separating them. The length of the CDR3 is 11 residues. The germline V gene encodes CDR1 MNHNS and CDR2 SASEGT. CDR3: CASSGGETQYF. In nucleotides, the CDR3 is TGTGCCAGCAGTGGGGGGGAGACCCAGTACTTC.

This clonotype was seen a handful of times. The chain has TRBV5-1 and TRBJ2-6; TRBD1 matches 7 bases. Germline V gene data show CDR1 as SGHRS and CDR2 as YFSETQ. The CDR3 sequence is 17 residues long. Trimming cost V 4 bases and J 0 bases; bases outside gene matches: 7. CDR3 loop: CASSTGQAVSGANVLTF. The CDR3 DNA reads as TGCGCCAGCAGCACTGGACAGGCGGTCTCTGGGGCCAACGTCCTGACTTTC.

At least ten counts were recorded for this clonotype. The chain uses TRBV12-3 or TRBV12-4 and TRBJ2-7, with D perhaps matching TRBD1 (5 bases). The CDR3 loop spans 15 amino acids. Trimming took 1 base from V and 2 from J, leaving 12 bases between them. CDR3 DNA sequence: TGTGCCAGCAGTTTAGAAGCGAAGGGGCCCTACGAGCAGTACTTC. It translates to CASSLEAKGPYEQYF.

This clonotype was seen ten or more times. V usage is TRBV28 and J usage is TRBJ1-1, with TRBD1 as a possible D gene (5 bases). The V gene's germline CDR1 is MDHEN and CDR2 SYDVKM. This CDR3 spans 15 amino acids. Trimming cost V 4 bases and J 4 bases, with 16 bases left between them. CDR3 sequence (DNA): TGTGCCAGCAGTTCCCACGGGGGAGGGGCCACTGAAGCTTTCTTT. This translates into CASSSHGGGATEAFF.

The V gene is TRBV29-1, the J gene TRBJ2-2, with a tentative D call TRBD2 (6 bases). The germline V gene encodes CDR1 SQVTM and CDR2 ANQGSEA. V gave up 6 bases and J gave up 5 bases, with 10 bases separating them. This CDR3 is built from 12 residues. CDR3 DNA: TGCAGCGTCCTTCTAGCGACCGGGGAGCTGTTTTTT. Translated, it gives CSVLLATGELFF.

In its sample, this clonotype was seen many times. The rearrangement links TRBV12-3 or TRBV12-4 to TRBJ1-5, with 8 nucleotides matching TRBD1. This CDR3 comprises 15 residues. Trimming at V came to 7 bases and at J to 12 bases, leaving 17 bases not matched to a gene. The CDR3 DNA reads TGTGCCAGCACCCACGGGGGGCAGGGGGCTCGTCTCCAGCATTTT. As protein: CASTHGGQGARLQHF.

This clonotype was counted at least ten times. This sequence joins TRBV7-8 and TRBJ2-5, with 8 bases aligning to TRBD1. V shed 2 bases and J 4 bases; nucleotides not matched to a gene: 12. This CDR3 region has 17 residues. Germline V gives CDR1 SGHVS, CDR2 FQNEAQ. The CDR3 spells CASSLPLDRARGETQYF. CDR3 nucleotides: TGTGCCAGCAGCTTACCTCTGGACAGGGCCAGGGGAGAGACCCAGTACTTC.

This clonotype was detected ten times or more. The J gene is TRBJ2-7, the V gene TRBV20-1; 7 bases line up with TRBD2. The CDR3 has 13 amino acids. Germline CDR1 DFQATT, CDR2 SNEGSKA (reference sequence). V trimming: 6 bases; J trimming: 3 bases; junction bases outside the gene matches: 8. The DNA of the CDR3 is TGCAGTGCAGCGTCGGGACTAATCTACGAGCAGTACTTC. Residues: CSAASGLIYEQYF.

On this clonotype itself: A much larger clone lies one base from this, so it may be a read error. The rearrangement links TRBV7-6 to TRBJ2-1; TRBD2 matches at 7 bases. Germline assignment: CDR1 SGHVS and CDR2 FNYEAQ. V shed 1 base and J 2 bases; nucleotides not matched to a gene: 8. The CDR3 covers 17 residues. The CDR3 bases are TGTGCCAGCAGCTTAGAACGTGGCGGGAGCCCCTACAATGAGCAGTTCTTC. Its translation: CASSLERGGSPYNEQFF.